What follows describes a single T cell receptor beta chain. Its antigen remains unidentified. The library was generated by 5' RACE. The input for every TCR library was 3500 ng of total RNA. For each sample, cDNA synthesis with SMARTScribe reverse transcriptase was split into eight separate reactions. During cDNA synthesis, template switching was used to introduce unique molecular identifiers that contained a 6-nucleotide sample barcode. TCRalpha and TCRbeta cDNA was amplified in two nested PCRs of approximately 16 and 10 cycles, and bead purification was carried out after each PCR. Before amplification, the cDNA was treated with uracil DNA-glycosylase and purified using the QIAquick PCR purification kit. The second PCR added Illumina TruSeq-compatible adapters along with sample-specific barcodes. Library quality and concentration were checked on TapeStation and Qubit, and libraries were pooled at around 5 ng each. Sequencing of pooled libraries was carried out on an Illumina HiSeq2500 single-index Rapid Run using 2 x 100 bp reads and custom sequencing primers. Per the original workflow: MiGEC version 1.2.6 was used for UMI-based consensus assembly to correct PCR and sequencing errors. MiXCR version 2.1.1 handled V(D)J alignment, clonotype assembly and CDR3 extraction. Gene usage, clonotype sharing and MAIT/NKT TCR abundance were normalised by analysing the top 1000, 10 000 and 20 000 clonotypes per sample. Diversity was computed as the inverse Simpson index with the vegan R package after downsampling to 27 000 UMIs. Paired Mann-Whitney U tests were applied to discordant twin pairs, with Benjamini-Hochberg correction for multiple testing. With the reads reprocessed by TCRdb, a single entry stands for each CDR3 protein sequence and no DNA is reported. The V and J calls were determined by TCRdb, not by the authors. The sample's own table lists around 230,000 distinct CDR3 sequences. The ten largest clones add up to around 1.5% of the sample.

From each donor, a roughly 2.6 ml peripheral blood sample was collected into PAXgene tubes and stored at -80 degrees C. Total RNA was isolated from whole blood with the PAXgene blood miRNA kit on an automated QIAcube, without T cell sorting. Peripheral blood from monozygotic twin pairs concordant or discordant for inflammatory bowel disease was subjected to deep TCRalpha and TCRbeta repertoire profiling with unique molecular barcoding. For every twin pair, smoking habits were documented, and each individual was categorised as a current, former or never smoker. According to the germline V gene (reference sequence), CDR1 reads SGHAT and CDR2 reads FQDESV. Taken from cysteine to phenylalanine, the CDR3 has 19 residues. The coding DNA is unavailable. This specimen comes from a study of monozygotic twins with inflammatory bowel disease (dated by TCRdb to between 2017 and 2020). Study-wide context: In total, roughly 30 monozygotic twin pairs made up the full study: 19 Danish pairs, all IBD-discordant, plus nine German pairs, of which four were IBD-concordant and five were IBD-discordant. The search for disease-associated traits relied mainly on comparing, within discordant pairs, IBD patients with their genetically identical healthy co-twins. Each individual had, on average, about 151 000 unique TCRalpha sequences and 181 000 unique TCRbeta sequences available for analysis.

Overall results and qualifications from the work: Distinction between different T cell subtypes could not be achieved in the analysis. No single strong signal or clonotype linked to IBD turned up in the results, so the idea that one exists was not supported. Concordant and discordant twins showed no difference in repertoire similarity, possibly because of limited statistical power. Background noise and inter-individual variability may have been introduced into the repertoires by the differing immunosuppressive treatments among patients. Fewer clonotypes were shared with other individuals by IBD patients than by healthy twins, most markedly in patients showing signs of disease activity. IBD patients had lower TCRbeta repertoire diversity, measured by the inverse Simpson index, than their healthy co-twins.

The sequence is built from TRBV11-1 and TRBJ2-7; TCRdb returns TRBD2, unconfirmable since there is no DNA. Material: blood. The source of this sequence is a human donor with ulcerative colitis or Crohn's disease, or a healthy co-twin of an affected twin (not recorded which). For the CDR3, the sequence is CASSFSRLASYASPYEQYF.